These T cell receptor beta chains were read from a single sample in a study of technical replicates of blood from a few donors. Libraries were prepared by immunoSEQ multiplex PCR; TCRdb keeps only in-frame clonotypes and omits some of them. This sample has 65,000 to 80,000 clones, with over 95% found just once. Sequenced input: T cells isolated from PBMCs. The origin of the receptors is a human donor in good health. CDR3s include the opening cysteine and the closing phenylalanine or tryptophan. A D gene is named only where the DNA matches it firmly. Clone size is not always given. Where it is, it says once, few, many or a class for expanded clones.

j_call,clone_size,v_call,d_call,cdr3_nt,cdr3_aa
TRBJ2-5,.,TRBV28,.,TGTGCCAGCAGTTACGGGTCTCAAGAGACCCAGTACTTC,CASSYGSQETQYF
TRBJ1-1,.,TRBV28,.,TGTGCCAGCAGTAGCGGACAGCCGAACACTGAAGCTTTCTTT,CASSSGQPNTEAFF
TRBJ2-7,.,TRBV27,.,TGTGCCAGCACGGTTGCCTACGAGCAGTACTTC,CASTVAYEQYF
TRBJ2-3,.,TRBV7-3,.,TGTGCCAGCAGCGCCCTAGCGGATACGCAGTATTTT,CASSALADTQYF
TRBJ2-3,.,TRBV27,TRBD1,TGTGCCAGCGCGCCGGGACAGGGTTCAGATACGCAGTATTTT,CASAPGQGSDTQYF
TRBJ2-2,once,TRBV9,TRBD1,TGTGCCAGCAGCGTCAGGACAGGGGGAACCGGGGAGCTGTTTTTT,CASSVRTGGTGELFF
TRBJ2-3,.,TRBV18,TRBD1,TGTGCCAGCTCACGGGGACAGGACACAGATACGCAGTATTTT,CASSRGQDTDTQYF
TRBJ1-2,.,TRBV5-4,.,TGTGCCAGCAGCTTGGCCAGGCAGAACTATGGCTACACCTTC,CASSLARQNYGYTF
TRBJ1-1,.,TRBV4-1,TRBD1,TGCGCCAGCAGCCAAGAAGTGGGACAGGGAGCTGTGAACACTGAAGCTTTCTTT,CASSQEVGQGAVNTEAFF
TRBJ1-4,once,TRBV6-6,TRBD1,TGTGCCAGCAGTAACAGGGGGCTTCCCGAAAAACTGTTTTTT,CASSNRGLPEKLFF
TRBJ1-1,.,TRBV9,.,TGTGCCAGCAGCGTAGGGCTGATTACTGAAGCTTTCTTT,CASSVGLITEAFF
TRBJ2-7,.,TRBV28,.,TGTGCCAGCAGCGCCTGGGGACTTCAAAAAAGCTCCTACGAGCAGTACTTC,CASSAWGLQKSSYEQYF
TRBJ2-7,.,TRBV7-3,.,TGTGCCAGCGACAGTACCTACGAGCAGTACTTC,CASDSTYEQYF
TRBJ1-2,.,TRBV28,TRBD1,TGTGCCAGCACCCAGGGGGGCTATGGCTACACCTTC,CASTQGGYGYTF
TRBJ1-2,.,TRBV14,TRBD1,TGTGCCAGCAGCTCGACAGGGCGAGGCTACACCTTC,CASSSTGRGYTF
TRBJ2-5,.,TRBV5-4,.,TGTGCCAGCAGCTTGGATCAGGCTGAGACCCAGTACTTC,CASSLDQAETQYF
TRBJ2-3,.,TRBV28,TRBD2,TGTGCCAGCAGTTTATGGCTAGCGGATAGCACAGATACGCAGTATTTT,CASSLWLADSTDTQYF
TRBJ1-1,.,TRBV5-1,.,TGCGCCAGCAGCTTGGCAGGGGAGGGGACTGAAGCTTTCTTT,CASSLAGEGTEAFF
TRBJ2-5,.,TRBV7-2,.,TGTGCCAGCAGCTTAGAATACAGGGTAGAGACCCAGTACTTC,CASSLEYRVETQYF
TRBJ1-2,.,TRBV7-2,TRBD1,TGTGCCAGCAGCTTAGACCACAGGGGTGTGTATGGCTACACCTTC,CASSLDHRGVYGYTF
TRBJ2-7,.,TRBV27,.,TGTGCCAGCAGTTTCAACCCGGGACACACGTACGAGCAGTACTTC,CASSFNPGHTYEQYF
TRBJ2-3,.,TRBV10-3,TRBD2,TGTGCCATCAGGGGGCAGCTAGCGGGACCAGATACGCAGTATTTT,CAIRGQLAGPDTQYF